This entry lists 5 T cell receptor beta chains sequenced from one sample in a study of graft-versus-host responses after intestinal transplantation. Method: immunoSEQ multiplex PCR; TCRdb's copy keeps in-frame clones and lacks some. The data contain 35,000 to 50,000 clones, about 93% of them singletons. Their target antigens are unknown. Here the sequenced sample was unstimulated CD8+ T cells sorted from spleen or lymph node cells, taken before transplant. These receptors all come from a human donor who was the organ donor for an intestinal transplant.

V usage is TRBV4-2 and J usage is TRBJ2-7; no firm D call. The CDR3 is 13 residues long. Germline lookup yields CDR1 LGHNA and CDR2 YNFKEQ. Trimming took off 0 bases at V and 1 base at J, with 4 bases between the two ends. The CDR3 DNA is TGTGCCAGCAGCCAAGACAGGTCCTACGAGCAGTACTTC. Translation gives CASSQDRSYEQYF.

This clone appeared a few times. The chain recombines TRBV15 with TRBJ1-5, with TRBD1 matching 9 bases. The CDR3 sequence is 16 residues long. Germline CDR1 and CDR2: LNHNV and YYDKDF (reference sequence). Trimming took 1 base from V and 4 from J; bases not matched to a gene: 5. The CDR3 DNA sequence: TGTGCCACCAGCAGAGGGGAGACAGGGGGTAATCAGCCCCAGCATTTT. Its protein product is CATSRGETGGNQPQHF.

The rearrangement uses TRBV6-1 and TRBJ2-7, with D perhaps TRBD2 (6 bases). The CDR3 extends over 15 amino acids. CDR1 is MNHNS, CDR2 SASEGT, per germline. With 7 bases removed from V and 4 bases from J, the gap between germline ends came to 20 bases. CDR3 amino acids: CASTGGIPNGYEQYF. As DNA, the CDR3 is TGTGCCAGCACCGGCGGGATCCCAAACGGTTACGAGCAGTACTTC.

This rearrangement joins TRBV27 to TRBJ2-1; 12 bases match TRBD2. The CDR3 covers 15 residues. The V segment lost 5 bases and the J segment 2 bases; nucleotides outside the gene matches: 1. CDR1 is MNHEY, CDR2 SMNVEV, per germline (reference sequence). Here the CDR3 DNA reads TGTGCCAGCAGTCGGACTAGCGGGACCTACAATGAGCAGTTCTTC. It is translated as CASSRTSGTYNEQFF.

The chain combines TRBV4-3 with TRBJ2-3; 7 positions match TRBD2. After removal of 2 bases from V and 0 bases from J, the junction contained 2 bases not matched to a gene. The germline CDR1 and CDR2 sequences are LGHNA and YSLEER. The CDR3 has 15 amino acids. CDR3: CASSQWGGSTDTQYF. The CDR3 DNA follows: TGCGCCAGCAGCCAATGGGGGGGTAGCACAGATACGCAGTATTTT.